This T cell receptor beta chain was obtained from a study of cytomegalovirus exposure and HLA in healthy donors. Study conclusions and caveats: CMV antigen specificity of a few CMV-associated chains was confirmed in vitro.

Amplification used 60 Vbeta primers and 13 Jbeta primers. The assay was immunoSEQ multiplex PCR, and TCRdb's table has in-frame clones only and misses some. Here the sample spans about 120,000 clones, 9.5% being singletons. Trimming removed 5 bases at V and 0 bases at J, with 17 bases between. The CDR3 consists of 16 residues. The germline CDR1 and CDR2 sequences are SGDLS and YYNGEE. About this clone itself: Its antigen is still unknown.

This receptor was taken from a man under 40 in good health and CMV-seronegative. The specimen sequenced was PBMCs. The rearrangement joins TRBV9 to TRBJ1-1, with D possibly matching TRBD1 (5 bases). CDR3 sequence: CASSMTVELLNTEAFF. As DNA, the CDR3 is TGTGCCAGCAGTATGACAGTCGAGCTCCTGAACACTGAAGCTTTCTTT.